This section outlines one T cell receptor beta chain sequence together with its context. Method: immunoSEQ multiplex PCR; TCRdb's copy keeps in-frame clones and lacks some. The sample has almost 400,000 clones, approximately 89% seen once. V lost 0 bases and J 0 bases, leaving 8 bases between the germline ends. Germline V gives CDR1 SGHRS, CDR2 YFSETQ. The CDR3 runs to 15 residues. These data belong to a study of Ad26.COV2.S vaccination and SARS-CoV-2 variants. Treatment reported: roughly 18 received Ad26.COV2.S at low or high dose, single or two shots; 5 received placebo; per-sample allocation not given. Day 63 after the first vaccine or placebo injection was the time point for sampling. In Boston, an adult donor aged 18-55 years took part. Its platform was an Ad26 vector, and its expressed antigen was Wuhan-strain SARS-CoV-2 spike.

Source: peripheral blood, taken in a trial of Ad26.COV2.S vaccine versus placebo. The TCR sequence derives from a person aged 18 to 59 who received the Ad26.COV2.S COVID-19 vaccine or a placebo. V is TRBV5-1 and J is TRBJ2-3, with no clear D. DNA of the CDR3: TGCGCCAGCAGCTTGGATACCGTCAGCACAGATACGCAGTATTTT. It encodes CASSLDTVSTDTQYF.